One sample yielded the 14 T cell receptor beta chains listed below, sequenced in a study of T cell changes during pregnancy in multiple sclerosis. Assay: immunoSEQ multiplex PCR; the TCRdb copy retains only in-frame clones and omits some. The sample consists of 85,000 to 90,000 clones, 94% of them appearing once. The sequencing here drew on peripheral blood, taken after pregnancy. The receptors were sampled from a female donor in good health, enrolled as a control in a pregnancy study.

The chain carries TRBV5-6 and TRBJ1-5, with D tentatively TRBD1 (6 bases). The germline gives CDR1 SGHDT, CDR2 YYEEEE. The V end lost 7 bases, the J end lost 2 bases, and 16 bases lay between the germline ends. The CDR3 is made up of 15 amino acids. DNA for the CDR3: TGTGCCAGCTCCTACGGGTCAGGGGGCAATCAGCCCCAGCATTTT. Amino acids: CASSYGSGGNQPQHF.

V gene TRBV28 combines with J gene TRBJ1-2, with TRBD1 matching over 7 bases. Germline-derived CDR1 and CDR2 are MDHEN and SYDVKM. This CDR3 contains 16 residues. After removal of 2 bases from V and 7 bases from J, the junction contained 13 bases not matched to a gene. In nucleotides, the CDR3 is TGTGCCAGCAGTTTAGGGGGGACAGTAGACTGGAGTGGCTACACCTTC. Its protein is CASSLGGTVDWSGYTF.

The chain joins TRBV6-1 to TRBJ1-1; the match to TRBD1 covers 8 bases. The CDR3 runs to 15 residues. Germline CDR1 and CDR2: MNHNS and SASEGT. After removal of 2 bases from V and 0 bases from J, the junction contained 2 bases not matched to a gene. As DNA, the CDR3 is TGTGCCAGCAGTGAACCGACAGGGGTGAACACTGAAGCTTTCTTT. Translated: CASSEPTGVNTEAFF.

This chain joins TRBV28 and TRBJ1-5; D remains unclear. Germline CDR1 MDHEN, CDR2 SYDVKM. This CDR3 is built from 15 residues. V was shortened by 1 base and J by 0 bases, with 7 bases between the two germline ends. CDR3 residues: CASSLLQYSNQPQHF. The CDR3 coding sequence is TGTGCCAGCAGTTTATTACAGTATAGCAATCAGCCCCAGCATTTT. Full variable domain (remainder filled in from reference TRBV28 and TRBJ1-5): DVKVTQSSRYLVKRTGEKVFLECVQDMDHENMFWYRQDPGLGLRLIYFSYDVKMKEKGDIPEGYSVSREKKERFSLILESASTNQTSMYLCASSLLQYSNQPQHFGDGTRLSIL.

The chain is built from TRBV28 and TRBJ2-7, with a possible D match to TRBD1 (5 bases). V was trimmed by 6 bases and J by 4 bases, leaving 13 bases between them. Germline V gives CDR1 MDHEN, CDR2 SYDVKM. The CDR3 runs 13 residues. The CDR3, as DNA: TGTGCCAGCAGCCCCTCAGGGTCTTACGAGCAGTACTTC. This codes for CASSPSGSYEQYF.

The chain joins TRBV28 to TRBJ2-3, with 11 bases matching TRBD2. The CDR3 is 15 amino acids. The germline CDR1 and CDR2 sequences are MDHEN and SYDVKM. Unmatched junction bases numbered 6, after V lost 7 bases and J lost 3 bases. Here the CDR3 reads CASISGRAGTDTQYF. In DNA form, the CDR3 reads TGTGCCAGCATTAGCGGGAGGGCAGGTACAGATACGCAGTATTTT.

The V call is TRBV20-1, the J call TRBJ2-1; D remains unclear. There are 11 residues in the CDR3. The V and J ends lost 6 bases and 9 bases respectively, with 12 bases between them. The germline V gene encodes CDR1 DFQATT and CDR2 SNEGSKA (reference sequence). CDR3 sequence reads: CSARVAVEQFF. The CDR3 DNA follows: TGCAGTGCCCGCGTGGCGGTTGAGCAGTTCTTC.

The chain is built from TRBV4-1 and TRBJ2-2, with TRBD2 matching 7 bases. V lost 1 base to trimming and J lost 3 bases; unmatched junction nucleotides: 8. Germline V gene data show CDR1 as MGHRA and CDR2 as YSYEKL. The CDR3 extends over 17 amino acids. The CDR3 region is CASSQVRRERYTGELFF. CDR3 nucleotides: TGCGCCAGCAGCCAAGTTAGGCGGGAGCGGTACACCGGGGAGCTGTTTTTT.

V usage is TRBV5-1 and J usage is TRBJ1-1, with D possibly being TRBD1 (6 bases). CDR1 is SGHRS, CDR2 YFSETQ, per germline. The CDR3 covers 14 residues. V was pared by 4 bases and J by 4 bases, with 14 bases between. This chain's CDR3 is CASSGTPGATEAFF. The CDR3 DNA reads TGCGCCAGCAGCGGAACCCCAGGGGCCACTGAAGCTTTCTTT.

The V gene is TRBV5-1, the J gene TRBJ2-5, with D possibly being TRBD2 (5 bases). V shed 0 bases and J shed 3 bases, with 12 bases lying between them. The CDR3 is 15 amino acids. Looked up from germline, CDR1 is SGHRS and CDR2 is YFSETQ. CDR3 nucleotide sequence: TGCGCCAGCAGCTTGGGGCCGGGAAGGGAAGAGACCCAGTACTTC. It codes for CASSLGPGREETQYF.

The chain links TRBV2 to TRBJ1-4, with a tentative D call TRBD1 (6 bases). Trimming shortened V by 5 bases and J by 14 bases, and 18 bases separated the two germline ends. The CDR3 runs 13 residues. The germline gives CDR1 SNHLY, CDR2 FYNNEI. CDR3 sequence (DNA): TGTGCCAGCAGTCAGGACAGTCCATATAGGCTGTTTTTT. Translation gives CASSQDSPYRLFF.

This clone came up once. V gene TRBV18 combines with J gene TRBJ2-2, with 8 nucleotides matching TRBD1. J gave up 6 bases and V 3 bases, and 6 bases lay outside the gene matches. The CDR3 contains 15 residues. From germline, CDR1 is KGHSH and CDR2 LQKENI. CDR3 DNA sequence: TGTGCCAGCTCACCCGGGGACAGGAAAGCCGGGGAGCTGTTTTTT. It yields the protein CASSPGDRKAGELFF.

The J gene is TRBJ1-1, the V gene TRBV18, with D perhaps TRBD1 (5 bases). V shed 4 bases and J shed 1 base, with 7 bases lying between them. CDR1 KGHSH and CDR2 LQKENI come from the germline V gene. This CDR3 spans 13 amino acids. CDR3: CASSQQANTEAFF. The CDR3 DNA follows: TGTGCCAGCTCACAACAGGCGAACACTGAAGCTTTCTTT.

The chain carries TRBV28 and TRBJ2-2; 7 nucleotides match TRBD2. Trimming removed 3 bases from V and 3 bases from J; junction bases left unmatched: 4. From germline, CDR1 is MDHEN and CDR2 SYDVKM. CDR3 length equals 15 residues. DNA for the CDR3: TGTGCCAGCAGTTTTTCTAGCGGCCACACCGGGGAGCTGTTTTTT. This codes for CASSFSSGHTGELFF.